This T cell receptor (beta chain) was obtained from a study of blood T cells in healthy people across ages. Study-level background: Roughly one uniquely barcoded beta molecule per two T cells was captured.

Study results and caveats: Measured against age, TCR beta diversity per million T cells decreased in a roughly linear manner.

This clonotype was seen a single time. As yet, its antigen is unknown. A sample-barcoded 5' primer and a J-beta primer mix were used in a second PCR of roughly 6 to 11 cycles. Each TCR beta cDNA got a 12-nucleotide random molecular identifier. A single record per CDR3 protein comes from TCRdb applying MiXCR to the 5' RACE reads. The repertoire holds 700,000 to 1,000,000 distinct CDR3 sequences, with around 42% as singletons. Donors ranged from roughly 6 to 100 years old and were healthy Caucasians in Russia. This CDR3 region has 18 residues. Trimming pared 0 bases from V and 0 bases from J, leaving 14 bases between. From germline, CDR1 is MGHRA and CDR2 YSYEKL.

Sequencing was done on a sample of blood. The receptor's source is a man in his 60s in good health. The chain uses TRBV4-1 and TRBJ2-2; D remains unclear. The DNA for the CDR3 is TGCGCCAGCAGCCAAGATAGGATCCTTCCCGCGAACACCGGGGAGCTGTTTTTT. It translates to CASSQDRILPANTGELFF.